This is a list of T cell receptor beta chains from one sample in a study of cytomegalovirus exposure and HLA in healthy donors. The assay was immunoSEQ multiplex PCR, and TCRdb's table has in-frame clones only and misses some. This table has approximately 150,000 clones, around four fifths appearing once. Sequenced: PBMCs. All receptors come from a man younger than 40 in good health and CMV-seronegative. Each CDR3 is given with its conserved first and last residue. A D gene is named only where the DNA matches it firmly. The listing skips clone size in some rows; elsewhere it reads once, few, many or a size class.

V	D	size	J	DNA	CDR3
TRBV2	.	.	TRBJ2-1	TGTGCCAGCAGGGCGGGGAGGGGGGCCGATGAGCAGTTCTTC	CASRAGRGADEQFF
TRBV19	TRBD2	.	TRBJ2-3	TGTGCCAGTAGAGCGGGAGCGGGGGCAGATACGCAGTATTTT	CASRAGAGADTQYF
TRBV9	.	.	TRBJ1-1	TGTGCCAGCAGCCAGTTTGGGAACACTGAAGCTTTCTTT	CASSQFGNTEAFF
TRBV4-1	.	few	TRBJ1-1	TGCGCCAGCAGCCAAGACGCGCGGCAGGGGAACACTGAAGCTTTCTTT	CASSQDARQGNTEAFF
TRBV19	TRBD2	.	TRBJ2-3	TGTGCCAGTTCTAGATCGGGGGGTCGGACAGATACGCAGTATTTT	CASSRSGGRTDTQYF
TRBV7-8	.	few	TRBJ1-6	TGTGCCAGCAGCCTAGGTTCTACAGGGTTTAATTCACCCCTCCACTTT	CASSLGSTGFNSPLHF
TRBV7-2	.	.	TRBJ1-6	TGTGCCAGCAGCTTAGCGTACGGTCGCAATTCACCCCTCCACTTT	CASSLAYGRNSPLHF
TRBV5-4	TRBD2	.	TRBJ2-1	TGTGCCAGCAGCGAGGGACTAGCGGGATGGCGGTTCTTC	CASSEGLAGWRFF
TRBV6-5	.	.	TRBJ1-4	TGTGCCAGCAGCCAAAGACCCGGGAATAAAGAACTGTTTTTT	CASSQRPGNKELFF
TRBV4-1	.	few	TRBJ1-5	TGCGCCAGCAGCCAAGGCGCAGGGGTTAATCAGCCCCAGCATTTT	CASSQGAGVNQPQHF
TRBV5-1	TRBD1	.	TRBJ1-2	TGCGCCAGCAGCCCGACAGGGGCTTTGGGGGGCTACACCTTC	CASSPTGALGGYTF
TRBV10-2	TRBD2	.	TRBJ2-7	TGCGCCAGCAGCATACTAGCGGGGAGCTCCTACGAGCAGTACTTC	CASSILAGSSYEQYF
TRBV15	.	.	TRBJ1-1	TGTGCCACCAGCAGAATGACAGGCCTAATGAACACTGAAGCTTTCTTT	CATSRMTGLMNTEAFF
TRBV29-1	.	once	TRBJ2-5	TGCACGGTGCGTGGCAGGCTCCAAGAGACCCAGTACTTC	CTVRGRLQETQYF
TRBV5-8	.	.	TRBJ2-7	TGTGCCAGCAGCTTGGGGCCCGAGCAGTACTTC	CASSLGPEQYF
TRBV7-9	.	.	TRBJ1-3	TGTTCCAGCAGCCGGGTGATTACTGGAAACACCATATATTTT	CSSSRVITGNTIYF
TRBV9	TRBD1	.	TRBJ2-7	TGTGCCAGCAGCGTAGATACAGGGGGACAGGGTCGCTACGAGCAGTACTTC	CASSVDTGGQGRYEQYF
TRBV5-8	.	few	TRBJ2-3	TGTGCCAGCAGCGTTAGACAGATCACAGATACGCAGTATTTT	CASSVRQITDTQYF
TRBV27	TRBD2	.	TRBJ2-3	TGTGCCAGCAGTTTATCGGGTCGACTAGCGGGGGTCAAAAGCACAGATACGCAGTATTTT	CASSLSGRLAGVKSTDTQYF
TRBV5-4	.	.	TRBJ2-2	TGTGCCAGCAGCTTATACAGCCAGGCCGGGGAGCTGTTTTTT	CASSLYSQAGELFF
TRBV4-3	.	.	TRBJ2-7	TGCGCCAGCAGCCAAGGGACTCCCAACTACGAGCAGTACTTC	CASSQGTPNYEQYF
TRBV19	.	.	TRBJ2-5	TGTGCCAGTAGTCTCGGAGAGACCCAGTACTTC	CASSLGETQYF